One and the same sample provided the 16 T cell receptor beta chains below, sequenced in a study of blood T cell repertoires in COVID-19. Assay: immunoSEQ multiplex PCR; the TCRdb copy retains only in-frame clones and omits some. The sample holds about 190,000 clones, 65% to 85% seen once. The specimen sequenced was PBMCs or T cells enriched from blood (not recorded which). The receptors derive from a woman aged 25 to 39 who had recovered from COVID-19.

The chain's CDR3 is CASSLRGGTYEQYF. The CDR3 DNA sequence: TGTGCCAGCAGCTTACGGGGGGGTACATACGAGCAGTACTTC. This chain links TRBV7-2 with TRBJ2-7; 8 positions match TRBD2. J lost 4 bases, V lost 2 bases, and 4 bases had no gene match. Germline assignment: CDR1 SGHTA and CDR2 FQGNSA. The CDR3 has 14 amino acids. Using reference TRBV7-2 and TRBJ2-7 for the parts outside the CDR3, the full variable domain is GAGVSQSPSNKVTEKGKDVELRCDPISGHTALYWYRQSLGQGLEFLIYFQGNSAPDKSGLPSDRFSAERTGGSVSTLTIQRTQQEDSAVYLCASSLRGGTYEQYFGPGTRLTVT.

The chain combines TRBV11-3 with TRBJ1-1; tentatively, D is TRBD1 (5 bases). The germline gives CDR1 SGHNT, CDR2 YENEEA. V dropped 0 bases and J dropped 11 bases, with 13 bases sitting between them. The CDR3 contains 13 residues. In nucleotides, the CDR3 is TGTGCCAGCAGCTTAGAGAGGCGGGGGATCGCTTTCTTT. Protein product: CASSLERRGIAFF. The whole variable domain, filled in from reference TRBV11-3 and TRBJ1-1, reads EAGVVQSPRYKIIEKKQPVAFWCNPISGHNTLYWYLQNLGQGPELLIRYENEEAVDDSQLPKDRFSAERLKGVDSTLKIQPAELGDSAVYLCASSLERRGIAFFGQGTRLTVV.

The chain recombines TRBV2 with TRBJ1-1; TRBD1 matches at 11 bases. From germline, CDR1 is SNHLY and CDR2 FYNNEI. V shed 4 bases, J shed 3 bases, and the junction held 1 base outside the gene matches. CDR3 size: 14 residues. The CDR3: CASSVDRGHTEAFF. The CDR3 DNA follows: TGTGCCAGCAGTGTGGACAGGGGGCACACTGAAGCTTTCTTT. Using reference TRBV2 and TRBJ1-1 for the parts outside the CDR3, the full variable domain is EPEVTQTPSHQVTQMGQEVILRCVPISNHLYFYWYRQILGQKVEFLVSFYNNEISEKSEIFDDQFSVERPDGSNFTLKIRSTKLEDSAMYFCASSVDRGHTEAFFGQGTRLTVV.

The genes are TRBV20-1 and TRBJ1-1, with a possible D match to TRBD1 (5 bases). In germline, CDR1 is DFQATT, CDR2 SNEGSKA (reference sequence). The CDR3 loop spans 11 amino acids. V was cut by 6 bases and J by 7 bases, with 12 bases left in between. CDR3 DNA: TGCAGTGCACCAAGACAGATTGAAGCTTTCTTT. This translates into CSAPRQIEAFF.

The chain is built from TRBV28 and TRBJ1-5; D possibly corresponds to TRBD1 (6 bases). The CDR3 extends over 15 amino acids. V was clipped by 5 bases and J by 5 bases, with 16 bases between them. Germline V lookup: CDR1 MDHEN, CDR2 SYDVKM. The CDR3 coding sequence is TGTGCCAGCAGTCGCTCTGGGGGGGCTTATCAGCCCCAGCATTTT. As protein: CASSRSGGAYQPQHF.

The CDR3 reads CASRDKSQGARGYTF. For the CDR3, the DNA is TGCGCCAGCAGGGACAAATCACAGGGGGCTCGGGGCTACACCTTC. The rearrangement links TRBV10-1 to TRBJ1-2; 9 bases align to TRBD1. CDR3 length: 15 residues. V lost 6 bases to trimming and J lost 8 bases; unmatched junction nucleotides: 13. Germline V gene lookup returns CDR1 WNHNN and CDR2 SYGVQD (reference sequence).

The chain is built from TRBV11-2 and TRBJ2-1; perhaps TRBD1 as D (5 bases). The germline V gene has CDR1 SGHAT and CDR2 FQNNGV. Between the trimmed V and J ends, which lost 3 bases and 0 bases, there was a span of 6 bases. The CDR3 sequence is 14 residues long. The CDR3 nucleotides are TGTGCCAGCAGCTTGACAGACTCCTACAATGAGCAGTTCTTC. It specifies CASSLTDSYNEQFF.

V usage is TRBV11-3 and J usage is TRBJ1-1, with no clear D. V dropped 6 bases and J dropped 1 base, with 9 bases sitting between them. Looked up from germline, CDR1 is SGHNT and CDR2 is YENEEA. This CDR3 region has 13 residues. The CDR3 loop reads CASSLSPNTEAFF. The CDR3 nucleotides read TGTGCCAGCAGTCTTTCCCCGAACACTGAAGCTTTCTTT. Together with reference TRBV11-3 and TRBJ1-1, the CDR3 gives the full variable domain: EAGVVQSPRYKIIEKKQPVAFWCNPISGHNTLYWYLQNLGQGPELLIRYENEEAVDDSQLPKDRFSAERLKGVDSTLKIQPAELGDSAVYLCASSLSPNTEAFFGQGTRLTVV.

The genes are TRBV30 and TRBJ1-2; unclear D gene. Looked up from germline, CDR1 is GTSNPN and CDR2 is SVGIG (reference sequence). V lost 5 bases to trimming and J lost 1 base, with 11 bases between them. The CDR3 length is 13 residues. CDR3 nucleotides: TGTGCCTGGTTTCGCAGTGATAACTATGGCTACACCTTC. Translated, it gives CAWFRSDNYGYTF.

The rearrangement uses TRBV2 and TRBJ1-6; D is unclear. Germline V gives CDR1 SNHLY, CDR2 FYNNEI. The CDR3 sequence is 15 residues long. Trimming shortened V by 6 bases and J by 8 bases, and 17 bases separated the two germline ends. In nucleotides, the CDR3 is TGTGCCAGCAGAGGCTCAGATAACTACTATTCACCCCTCCACTTT. Encoded protein: CASRGSDNYYSPLHF.

J is TRBJ1-2 and V is TRBV6-5; a possible D gene is TRBD1 (6 bases). V was shortened by 5 bases and J by 4 bases, with 11 bases between the two germline ends. Germline CDR1 and CDR2: MNHEY and SVGAGI. This CDR3 contains 13 residues. CDR3 in amino acids: CASSPGAPYGYTF. CDR3 bases: TGTGCCAGCAGTCCAGGGGCCCCCTATGGCTACACCTTC.

The chain uses TRBV20-1 and TRBJ1-2; the D is unclear. Germline-derived CDR1 and CDR2 are DFQATT and SNEGSKA (reference sequence). The CDR3 extends over 9 amino acids. CDR3 region: CSPPGGYTF. For the CDR3, the DNA is TGCAGCCCTCCGGGGGGCTACACCTTC.

This chain uses TRBV6-5 with TRBJ1-2; no firm D call. Germline V lookup: CDR1 MNHEY, CDR2 SVGAGI. V was pared by 8 bases and J by 2 bases, with 12 bases between. CDR3 length equals 13 residues. The CDR3 DNA is TGTGCCAGCCACCCGGGTGGCAACTATGGCTACACCTTC. Its translation is CASHPGGNYGYTF.

The J gene is TRBJ1-1, the V gene TRBV6-5, with a possible D match to TRBD1 (6 bases). The ends were cut back, 4 bases at V and 1 base at J, with 13 bases in the middle. This CDR3 has 15 amino acids. From germline, CDR1 is MNHEY and CDR2 SVGAGI. DNA for the CDR3: TGTGCCAGCAGTTTACAGGGTTGGGGGAACACTGAAGCTTTCTTT. It specifies CASSLQGWGNTEAFF.

The V gene is TRBV19, the J gene TRBJ1-5; D gene ambiguous. V lost 8 bases to trimming and J lost 1 base, with 12 bases between them. CDR3 length equals 14 residues. The germline V gene has CDR1 LNHDA and CDR2 SQIVND (reference sequence). CDR3 DNA sequence: TGTGCCAGTTGGAGGGCCGGCAGCAATCAGCCCCAGCATTTT. Translating gives CASWRAGSNQPQHF.

This clone was found many times. One end of the junction fails to match germline, which may point to a read error. The chain couples TRBV6-1 to TRBJ2-5; TRBD1 matches 7 bases. The CDR3 has 13 amino acids. Germline V lookup: CDR1 MNHNS, CDR2 SASEGT. CDR3 bases: TGTGCCAGCAGCGAAGGGGGCGCTGGGACCCAGTACTTC. Amino acid sequence: CASSEGGAGTQYF.